This T cell receptor beta chain is drawn from a study of graft-versus-host responses after intestinal transplantation. Study summary: For around 3 years after anti-thymocyte globulin induction, all recipients took tacrolimus and steroids. Study observations and caveats: Allograft graft-versus-host to host-versus-graft clonal ratios ran high in patients with graft-donor T cell macrochimerism. Recipient bone marrow held GvH clones, some seen earlier in ileum or blood.

Germline V lookup: CDR1 SGHRS, CDR2 YFSETQ. The V end was cut by 5 bases, the J end by 0 bases, with 12 bases between. The CDR3 sequence is 15 residues long. With respect to this clone: Its target is not known.

Sequencing was performed with immunoSEQ multiplex PCR; in TCRdb, only in-frame clones are kept and a portion is missing. The sample lists approximately 82,000 clones, just under 95% occurring once. The TCR comes from a human donor who was the organ donor for an intestinal transplant. The sample was unstimulated CD8+ T cells sorted from spleen or lymph node cells, taken before transplant. This sequence joins TRBV5-1 and TRBJ1-3; D gene uncertain. The CDR3 region has the DNA TGCGCCAGCAGTCGGACTGGAAGCTCTGGAAACACCATATATTTT. Its protein is CASSRTGSSGNTIYF.